The sequence of this T cell receptor (beta chain) was determined in a study of siplizumab effects on memory and regulatory T cells. Study outcomes and limitations: Naive T cell populations appeared to exhibit greater diversity than memory cells and appeared to be major alloresponse contributors. Phenotypic classification as naive or memory proved unattainable for roughly 75-96% of proliferating CD4+ or CD8+ clones. With siplizumab, mappable alloreactive CD4+ clones averaged roughly 65% Treg-derived, versus less than 30% in controls.

Worth noting for this clone: As yet, its antigen is unknown.

This CDR3 contains 14 residues. CDR1 and CDR2 from the germline V gene are ENHRY and SYGVKD. V dropped 6 bases and J dropped 8 bases, with 19 bases sitting between them. Method: immunoSEQ multiplex PCR; TCRdb's copy keeps in-frame clones and lacks some. The profile shows around 100,000 clones, around 92% of them singletons. Sample: Tregs sorted from blood. J is TRBJ1-2 and V is TRBV10-3, with D tentatively TRBD1 (6 bases). The clonotype comes from a human donor in good health. The CDR3 DNA sequence: TGTGCCATCAGCCCAGGGGAAGGACGGCGAGGCTACACCTTC. The encoded protein is CAISPGEGRRGYTF.